Below, 17 T cell receptor beta chains from the same sample are listed, as sequenced in a study of T cell responses to AZD1222 COVID-19 vaccine. The method was immunoSEQ multiplex PCR; TCRdb's version includes in-frame clones alone and lacks a portion of them. This sample carries tens of thousands of clones, approximately 90% of them seen once, and the ten largest clones take 2.2%. Source: peripheral blood, taken on day 0 of AZD1222 vaccination. All receptors derive from an adult in good health.

The chain combines TRBV5-8 with TRBJ2-7; TRBD2 matches at 8 bases. Per germline, CDR1 SGHTS and CDR2 YDEGEE. The V segment lost 1 base and the J segment 2 bases; nucleotides outside the gene matches: 11. CDR3 length: 17 amino acids. CDR3 nucleotide sequence: TGTGCCAGCAGCTTGACCCGGACTAGCTCAATCCCCTACGAGCAGTACTTC. It translates to CASSLTRTSSIPYEQYF.

The rearrangement uses TRBV30 and TRBJ2-7, with a weak D call TRBD2 (5 bases). V dropped 0 bases and J dropped 5 bases, with 23 bases sitting between them. This CDR3 has 17 amino acids. Germline V lookup: CDR1 GTSNPN, CDR2 SVGIG (reference sequence). CDR3 bases: TGTGCCTGGAGTGTACCTGGCAGCCAGGAGCGGTCGGACGAGCAGTACTTC. Encoded protein: CAWSVPGSQERSDEQYF. The full variable domain, with the rest looked up from reference TRBV30 and TRBJ2-7, is SQTIHQWPATLVQPVGSPLSLECTVEGTSNPNLYWYRQAAGRGLQLLFYSVGIGQISSEVPQNLSASRPQDRQFILSSKKLLLSDSGFYLCAWSVPGSQERSDEQYFGPGTRLTVT.

This clone showed up just a few times. The chain recombines TRBV4-1 with TRBJ1-5; D is undetermined. Trimming pared 0 bases from V and 2 bases from J, leaving 8 bases between. Per the germline V gene, CDR1 is MGHRA and CDR2 is YSYEKL. CDR3 size: 15 residues. In DNA form, the CDR3 reads TGCGCCAGCAGCCAAGAGGGATGGGGCAATCAGCCCCAGCATTTT. It translates to CASSQEGWGNQPQHF.

The chain couples TRBV7-9 to TRBJ1-2; the D is unclear. Per the germline V gene, CDR1 is SEHNR and CDR2 is FQNEAQ (reference sequence). V was trimmed by 4 bases and J by 5 bases, leaving 8 bases between them. The CDR3 extends over 12 amino acids. The CDR3 here is CASSSRAYGYTF. The CDR3 nucleotides read TGTGCCAGCAGCTCTAGGGCATATGGCTACACCTTC.

This chain joins TRBV7-9 and TRBJ2-3, with D hard to call. The ends were cut back, 5 bases at V and 0 bases at J, with 9 bases in the middle. This CDR3 contains 14 residues. Germline CDR1 reads SEHNR; CDR2 reads FQNEAQ (reference sequence). CDR3 DNA: TGTGCCAGCAGCCGACACCAAAGCACAGATACGCAGTATTTT. Its translation is CASSRHQSTDTQYF.

This chain connects TRBV10-2 to TRBJ2-5, with D perhaps matching TRBD2 (5 bases). This CDR3 spans 12 amino acids. V was clipped by 5 bases and J by 4 bases, with 8 bases between them. Looked up from germline, CDR1 is WSHSY and CDR2 is SAAADI. DNA of the CDR3: TGCGCCAGCAGTCTTCGGGGAGAGACCCAGTACTTC. This translates into CASSLRGETQYF.

This CDR3 reads CASRNSGSSAGELFF. The CDR3 region has the DNA TGTGCCAGCAGAAATAGCGGGAGCTCGGCCGGGGAGCTGTTTTTT. The rearrangement joins TRBV11-3 to TRBJ2-2; 9 nucleotides line up with TRBD2. This CDR3 has 15 residues. Per the germline V gene, CDR1 is SGHNT and CDR2 is YENEEA. J was trimmed by 6 bases and V by 6 bases; bases with no gene match: 8.

The V gene is TRBV4-3, the J gene TRBJ2-3; no clear D gene. The V gene lost 4 bases and the J gene lost 4 bases, with 9 bases spanning the gap. Germline-derived CDR1 and CDR2 are LGHNA and YSLEER. The CDR3 totals 13 residues. The DNA of the CDR3 is TGCGCCAGCAGCCCTCCATTCTCAGATACGCAGTATTTT. As protein: CASSPPFSDTQYF.

The gene calls are TRBV5-4 and TRBJ2-2; 10 bases line up with TRBD2. Germline V gives CDR1 SGHNT, CDR2 YYREEE (reference sequence). The V segment lost 2 bases and the J segment 2 bases; nucleotides outside the gene matches: 3. The length of the CDR3 is 16 residues. CDR3 DNA sequence: TGTGCCAGCAGCTTTACTAGCGGGGTAAACACCGGGGAGCTGTTTTTT. This gives the protein CASSFTSGVNTGELFF.

The chain recombines TRBV11-1 with TRBJ2-7, with 7 bases lining up with TRBD2. Looked up from germline, CDR1 is SGHAT and CDR2 is FQDESV (reference sequence). The J segment lost 3 bases and the V segment lost 5 bases, leaving 7 bases of the junction unmatched. The CDR3 is 14 amino acids. The CDR3 DNA reads as TGTGCCAGCAGCCCGCTAGCGGAGGGCTACGAGCAGTACTTC. Residues: CASSPLAEGYEQYF.

This clone was observed a few times. The chain carries TRBV6-5 and TRBJ1-1, with D perhaps matching TRBD1 (5 bases). V lost 5 bases and J lost 3, with 10 bases in between. Germline V gene sequence: CDR1 MNHEY, CDR2 SVGAGI. CDR3 length: 13 residues. The CDR3 here is CASSRRGDTEAFF. The CDR3 DNA reads TGTGCCAGCAGTCGAAGAGGGGACACTGAAGCTTTCTTT.

This chain connects TRBV5-8 to TRBJ2-2, with 14 bases matching TRBD2. In germline, CDR1 is SGHTS, CDR2 YDEGEE. The CDR3 covers 16 residues. V shed 4 bases and J 8 bases; nucleotides not matched to a gene: 7. The CDR3 nucleotides are TGTGCCAGCAGCCCGGGGACTAGCGGGAGTTCTGGGGAGCTGTTTTTT. Its protein is CASSPGTSGSSGELFF.

V usage is TRBV25-1 and J usage is TRBJ1-1, with D possibly being TRBD1 (5 bases). In germline, CDR1 is MGHDK, CDR2 SYGVNS. This CDR3 has 11 amino acids. Trimming removed 7 bases at V and 8 bases at J, with 11 bases between. In DNA form, the CDR3 reads TGTGCCAGCATCGGGACTACCGAAGCTTTCTTT. It encodes CASIGTTEAFF.

The rearrangement joins TRBV4-1 to TRBJ1-4, with D perhaps TRBD1 (5 bases). This CDR3 spans 15 amino acids. Germline lookup yields CDR1 MGHRA and CDR2 YSYEKL. V lost 1 base to trimming and J lost 2 bases, with 8 bases between them. The CDR3 nucleotides are TGCGCCAGCAGCCAAGCCCGGGGGACTAATGAAAAACTGTTTTTT. Translated: CASSQARGTNEKLFF.

The chain joins TRBV2 to TRBJ2-7, with 14 nucleotides matching TRBD2. CDR3 length equals 14 residues. The V gene end was trimmed by 7 bases and the J gene end by 4 bases; junction bases not matched to a gene: 3. The germline V gene has CDR1 SNHLY and CDR2 FYNNEI. The CDR3 loop is CASTRLAGGYEQYF. The CDR3, as DNA: TGTGCCAGCACAAGACTAGCGGGAGGGTACGAGCAGTACTTC.

This chain connects TRBV18 to TRBJ1-2; 7 bases agree with TRBD1. This CDR3 region has 15 residues. The germline V gene encodes CDR1 KGHSH and CDR2 LQKENI. J was trimmed by 6 bases and V by 6 bases; bases with no gene match: 13. DNA for the CDR3: TGTGCCAGCTCGGTTGACGGGACAGCTACTAATGGCTACACCTTC. Its protein product is CASSVDGTATNGYTF.

V and J are TRBV7-8 and TRBJ2-3, with D perhaps matching TRBD2 (6 bases). This CDR3 comprises 16 residues. V was cut by 2 bases and J by 4 bases, with 16 bases left in between. Germline V lookup: CDR1 SGHVS, CDR2 FQNEAQ. CDR3 coding DNA: TGTGCCAGCAGCTTATCTGAGACTAGAAGGGCAGATACGCAGTATTTT. As protein: CASSLSETRRADTQYF.